These 10 T cell receptor beta chains originate from one sample sequenced in a study of early T cells in non-severe SARS-CoV-2 infection. TCRdb analysed the 5' RACE reads with MiXCR anew, one entry per CDR3 protein. Counted here are about 45,000 distinct CDR3 sequences, around 10% occurring once; the ten biggest clones make up 21%. The sequenced sample was whole blood. The receptors come from an adult who was a healthcare worker with PCR-confirmed SARS-CoV-2 infection or an uninfected control (not recorded which).

The V and J genes are TRBV28 and TRBJ2-1; the D gene is possibly TRBD1 (5 bases). CDR3 length equals 14 residues. Germline loops: CDR1 MDHEN, CDR2 SYDVKM. V lost 5 bases and J lost 7, with 15 bases in between. The CDR3, as DNA: TGTGCCAGCAGTACAACACCAGGGTGGAATGAGCAGTTCTTC. This codes for CASSTTPGWNEQFF.

This clonotype was seen many times. This chain connects TRBV20-1 to TRBJ2-1; 10 bases line up with TRBD2. CDR1 and CDR2 (germline): DFQATT, SNEGSKA (reference sequence). The trim removed 6 bases at V and 8 bases at J, leaving 13 bases unmatched. The CDR3 runs to 15 residues. CDR3 residues: CSAKKGLALADEQFF. In DNA form, the CDR3 reads TGCAGTGCCAAGAAGGGACTAGCGCTGGCCGATGAGCAGTTCTTC.

The chain employs TRBV12-3 or TRBV12-4 and TRBJ1-1, with 9 bases fitting TRBD1. CDR3 size: 14 residues. The V and J ends lost 5 bases and 6 bases, in that order; junction bases with no gene match: 7. The CDR3 DNA sequence: TGTGCCAGCAGTCGGGACAGGGTTCGCGCTGAAGCTTTCTTT. Its protein is CASSRDRVRAEAFF.

The chain couples TRBV7-2 to TRBJ1-4; weak D call: TRBD1 (5 bases). Per the germline V gene, CDR1 is SGHTA and CDR2 is FQGNSA. The CDR3 is 15 residues long. V shed 3 bases and J shed 2 bases, with 10 bases lying between them. Written as DNA, the CDR3 is TGTGCCAGCAGCTTTGCCAGGGCGACTAATGAAAAACTGTTTTTT. It is translated as CASSFARATNEKLFF.

The V gene is TRBV6-5, the J gene TRBJ2-6; D might be TRBD1 (5 bases). This CDR3 spans 17 amino acids. Trimming cost V 5 bases and J 2 bases, with 16 bases left between them. Germline loops: CDR1 MNHEY, CDR2 SVGAGI. CDR3 nucleotide sequence: TGTGCCAGCAGTAGGGGTCCCCCTTCTACTGGGGCCAACGTCCTGACTTTC. It encodes CASSRGPPSTGANVLTF.

This clonotype came up many times. The rearrangement uses TRBV3-1 and TRBJ2-6; TRBD1 matches at 8 bases. This CDR3 spans 20 amino acids. The germline CDR1 and CDR2 sequences are LGHDT and YNNKEL (reference sequence). Germline trimming cut 0 bases from V and 0 bases from J; bases unmatched to any gene: 10. As DNA, the CDR3 is TGTGCCAGCAGCCAAGAAAGCTTCCCAGGGGGCGCCTCTGGGGCCAACGTCCTGACTTTC. As protein: CASSQESFPGGASGANVLTF. Filled out from reference TRBV3-1 and TRBJ2-6, the complete variable domain reads DTAVSQTPKYLVTQMGNDKSIKCEQNLGHDTMYWYKQDSKKFLKIMFSYNNKELIINETVPNRFSPKSPDKAHLNLHINSLELGDSAVYFCASSQESFPGGASGANVLTFGAGSRLTVL.

V and J are TRBV6-5 and TRBJ2-1; 15 positions match TRBD2. V was clipped by 10 bases and J by 3 bases; unmatched bases: 16. CDR1 MNHEY and CDR2 SVGAGI come from the germline V gene. CDR3 length: 19 residues. CDR3 nucleotides: TGTGCCACCATGGCGGGCGGACTAGCGGGAGGGTTGGGCTACAATGAGCAGTTCTTC. This codes for CATMAGGLAGGLGYNEQFF.

In its sample, this clonotype ranks as medium-sized. This chain connects TRBV12-3 or TRBV12-4 to TRBJ1-5; D remains unclear. This CDR3 has 12 residues. Trimming shortened V by 5 bases and J by 4 bases, and 6 bases separated the two germline ends. The chain's CDR3 is CASSSVNQPQHF. In DNA, the CDR3 is TGTGCCAGCAGTAGTGTAAATCAGCCCCAGCATTTT.

As DNA, the CDR3 is TGTGCCAGCAGCCCAAGGGGACTAGCCGCCACAGATACGCAGTATTTT. It encodes CASSPRGLAATDTQYF. The chain links TRBV7-2 to TRBJ2-3; 9 positions match TRBD2. Germline lookup yields CDR1 SGHTA and CDR2 FQGNSA. The CDR3 runs 16 residues. The V segment lost 5 bases and the J segment 2 bases; nucleotides outside the gene matches: 8. The variable domain in full, completed from reference TRBV7-2 and TRBJ2-3, reads GAGVSQSPSNKVTEKGKDVELRCDPISGHTALYWYRQSLGQGLEFLIYFQGNSAPDKSGLPSDRFSAERTGGSVSTLTIQRTQQEDSAVYLCASSPRGLAATDTQYFGPGTRLTVL.

There are many counts of this clonotype. The V and J genes are TRBV12-3 or TRBV12-4 and TRBJ2-6, with unresolved D. V was shortened by 2 bases and J by 16 bases, with 12 bases between the two germline ends. The CDR3 spans 12 residues. The DNA for the CDR3 is TGTGCCAGCAGTTTATCACGAGACCAACTGACTTTC. Translation: CASSLSRDQLTF.